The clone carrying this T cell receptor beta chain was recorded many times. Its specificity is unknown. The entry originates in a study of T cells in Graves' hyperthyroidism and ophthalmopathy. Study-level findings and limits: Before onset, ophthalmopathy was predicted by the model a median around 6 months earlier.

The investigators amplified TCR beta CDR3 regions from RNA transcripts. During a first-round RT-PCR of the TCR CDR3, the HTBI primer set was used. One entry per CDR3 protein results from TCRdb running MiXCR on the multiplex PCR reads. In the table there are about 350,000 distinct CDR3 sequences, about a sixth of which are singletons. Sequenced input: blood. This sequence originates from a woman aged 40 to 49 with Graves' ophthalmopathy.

The CDR3 nucleotides are TGTGCCAGCAGTTTATCGGACCCCGGCTCTGGAAACACCATATATTTT. Translating it yields CASSLSDPGSGNTIYF. The chain has TRBV12-3 or TRBV12-4 and TRBJ1-3, with no clear D. Deletions cut 2 bases from V and 0 bases from J, with 11 bases between. The CDR3 contains 16 residues.